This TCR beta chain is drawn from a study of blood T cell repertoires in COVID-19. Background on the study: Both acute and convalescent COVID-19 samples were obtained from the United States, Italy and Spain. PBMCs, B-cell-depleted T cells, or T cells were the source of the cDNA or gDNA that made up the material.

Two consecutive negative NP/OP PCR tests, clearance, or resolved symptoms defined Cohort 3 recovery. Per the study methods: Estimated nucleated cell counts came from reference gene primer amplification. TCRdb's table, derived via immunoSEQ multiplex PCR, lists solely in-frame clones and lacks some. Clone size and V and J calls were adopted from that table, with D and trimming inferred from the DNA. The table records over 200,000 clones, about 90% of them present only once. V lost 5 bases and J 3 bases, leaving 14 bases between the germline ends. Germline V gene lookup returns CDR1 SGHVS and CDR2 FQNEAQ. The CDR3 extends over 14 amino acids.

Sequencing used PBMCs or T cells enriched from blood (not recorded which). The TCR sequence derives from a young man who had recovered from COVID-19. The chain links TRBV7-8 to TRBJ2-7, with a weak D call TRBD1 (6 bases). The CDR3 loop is CASSRRDTIYEQYF. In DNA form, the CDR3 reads TGTGCCAGCAGCCGCCGGGACACTATCTACGAGCAGTACTTC. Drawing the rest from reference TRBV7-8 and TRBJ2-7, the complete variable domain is GAGVSQSPRYKVAKRGQDVALRCDPISGHVSLFWYQQALGQGPEFLTYFQNEAQLDKSGLPSDRFFAERPEGSVSTLKIQRTQQEDSAVYLCASSRRDTIYEQYFGPGTRLTVT.